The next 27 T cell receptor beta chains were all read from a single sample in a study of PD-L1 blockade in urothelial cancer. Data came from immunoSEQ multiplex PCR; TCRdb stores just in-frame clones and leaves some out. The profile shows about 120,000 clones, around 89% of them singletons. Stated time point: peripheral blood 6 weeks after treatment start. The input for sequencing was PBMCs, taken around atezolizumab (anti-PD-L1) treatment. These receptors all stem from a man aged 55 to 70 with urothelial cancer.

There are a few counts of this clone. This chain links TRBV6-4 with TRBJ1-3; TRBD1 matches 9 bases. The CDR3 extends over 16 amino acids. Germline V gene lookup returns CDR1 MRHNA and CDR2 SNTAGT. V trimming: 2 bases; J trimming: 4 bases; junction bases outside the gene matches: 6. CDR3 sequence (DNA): TGTGCCAGCAGTGACAGGGACAGGGCGGAGGGAAACACCATATATTTT. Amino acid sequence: CASSDRDRAEGNTIYF.

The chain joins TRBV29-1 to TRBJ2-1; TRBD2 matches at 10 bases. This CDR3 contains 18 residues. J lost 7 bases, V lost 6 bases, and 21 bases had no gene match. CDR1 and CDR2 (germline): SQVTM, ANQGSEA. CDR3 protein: CSVAGTGIAGGLSNEQFF. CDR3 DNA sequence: TGCAGCGTGGCCGGGACCGGGATAGCGGGAGGTTTATCTAATGAGCAGTTCTTC.

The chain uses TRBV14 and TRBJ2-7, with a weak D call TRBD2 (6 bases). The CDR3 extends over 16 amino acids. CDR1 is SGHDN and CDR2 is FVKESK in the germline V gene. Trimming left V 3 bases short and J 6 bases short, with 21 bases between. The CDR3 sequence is CASSQSGGRLLGEQYF. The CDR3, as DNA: TGTGCCAGCAGCCAGTCCGGGGGACGCCTTCTGGGCGAGCAGTACTTC.

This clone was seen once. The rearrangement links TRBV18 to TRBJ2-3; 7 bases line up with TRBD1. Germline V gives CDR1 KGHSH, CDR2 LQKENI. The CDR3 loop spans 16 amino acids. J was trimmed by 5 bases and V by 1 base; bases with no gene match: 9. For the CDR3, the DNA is TGTGCCAGCTCACCACAAACAGGGGAAAGTGGAGATACGCAGTATTTT. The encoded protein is CASSPQTGESGDTQYF.

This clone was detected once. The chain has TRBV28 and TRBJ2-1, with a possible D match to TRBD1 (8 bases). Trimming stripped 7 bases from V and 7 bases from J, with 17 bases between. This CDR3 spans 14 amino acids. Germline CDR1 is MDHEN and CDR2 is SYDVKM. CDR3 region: CASIPGQGGNEQFF. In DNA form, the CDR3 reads TGTGCCAGCATCCCCGGACAGGGAGGGAATGAGCAGTTCTTC.

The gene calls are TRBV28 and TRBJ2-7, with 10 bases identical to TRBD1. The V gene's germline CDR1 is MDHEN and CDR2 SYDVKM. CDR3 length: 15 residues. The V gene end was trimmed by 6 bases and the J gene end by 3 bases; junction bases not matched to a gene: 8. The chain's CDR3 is CASSPRDRGFYEQYF. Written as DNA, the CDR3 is TGTGCCAGCAGCCCCCGGGACAGGGGTTTCTACGAGCAGTACTTC.

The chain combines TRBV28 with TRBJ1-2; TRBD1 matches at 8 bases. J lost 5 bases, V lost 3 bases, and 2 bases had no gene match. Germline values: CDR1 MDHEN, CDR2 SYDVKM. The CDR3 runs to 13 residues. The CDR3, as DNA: TGTGCCAGCAGTTTCCGGACAGGGTATGGCTACACCTTC. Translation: CASSFRTGYGYTF.

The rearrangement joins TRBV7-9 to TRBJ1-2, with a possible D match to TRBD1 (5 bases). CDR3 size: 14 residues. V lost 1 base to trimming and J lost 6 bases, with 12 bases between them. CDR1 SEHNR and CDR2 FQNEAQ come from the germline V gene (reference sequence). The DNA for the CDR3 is TGTGCCAGCAGCTTAGTAGGGGCAACGGATGGCTACACCTTC. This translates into CASSLVGATDGYTF.

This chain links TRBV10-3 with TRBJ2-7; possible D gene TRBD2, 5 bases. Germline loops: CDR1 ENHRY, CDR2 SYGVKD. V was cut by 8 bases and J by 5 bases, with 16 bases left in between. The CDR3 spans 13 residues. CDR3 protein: CAIARAGGHEQYF. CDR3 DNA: TGTGCCATCGCGAGGGCAGGAGGCCACGAGCAGTACTTC.

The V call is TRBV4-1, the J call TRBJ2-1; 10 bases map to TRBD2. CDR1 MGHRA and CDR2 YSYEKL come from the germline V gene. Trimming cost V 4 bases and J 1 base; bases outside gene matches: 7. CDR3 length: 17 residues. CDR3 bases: TGCGCCAGCAGCCTTCTAGCGGGGGTGAAGTCCTACAATGAGCAGTTCTTC. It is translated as CASSLLAGVKSYNEQFF.

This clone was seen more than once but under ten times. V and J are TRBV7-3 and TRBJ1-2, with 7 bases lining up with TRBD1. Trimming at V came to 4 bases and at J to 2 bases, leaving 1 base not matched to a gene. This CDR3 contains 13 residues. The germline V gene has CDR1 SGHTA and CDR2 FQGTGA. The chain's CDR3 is CASSSGQNYGYTF. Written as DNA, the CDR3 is TGTGCCAGCAGCTCGGGACAGAACTATGGCTACACCTTC.

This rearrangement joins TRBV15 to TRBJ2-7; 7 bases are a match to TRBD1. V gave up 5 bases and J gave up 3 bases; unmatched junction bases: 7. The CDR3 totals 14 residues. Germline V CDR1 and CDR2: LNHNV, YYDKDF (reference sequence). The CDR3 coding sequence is TGTGCCACCAGCGGGGACAGTTCCGACTACGAGCAGTACTTC. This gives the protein CATSGDSSDYEQYF.

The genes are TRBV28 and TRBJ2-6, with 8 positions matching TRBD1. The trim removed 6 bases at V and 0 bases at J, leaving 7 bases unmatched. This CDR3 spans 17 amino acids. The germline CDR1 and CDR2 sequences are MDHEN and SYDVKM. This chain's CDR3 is CASRSGQAISGANVLTF. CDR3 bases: TGTGCCAGCAGATCGGGACAGGCGATCTCTGGGGCCAACGTCCTGACTTTC.

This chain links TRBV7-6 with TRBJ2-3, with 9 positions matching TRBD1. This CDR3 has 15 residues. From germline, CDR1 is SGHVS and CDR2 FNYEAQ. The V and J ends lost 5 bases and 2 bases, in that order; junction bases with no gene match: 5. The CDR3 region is CASSNRDRDTDTQYF. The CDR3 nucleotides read TGTGCCAGCAGCAACCGGGACAGGGACACAGATACGCAGTATTTT. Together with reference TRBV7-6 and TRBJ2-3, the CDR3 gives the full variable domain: GAGVSQSPRYKVTKRGQDVALRCDPISGHVSLYWYRQALGQGPEFLTYFNYEAQQDKSGLPNDRFSAERPEGSISTLTIQRTEQRDSAMYRCASSNRDRDTDTQYFGPGTRLTVL.

CDR3 amino acids: CASQGGVGETQYF. CDR3 nucleotide sequence: TGCGCCAGCCAAGGCGGGGTCGGTGAGACCCAGTACTTC. The genes are TRBV10-1 and TRBJ2-5; possible D gene TRBD2, 6 bases. The germline CDR1 and CDR2 sequences are WNHNN and SYGVQD (reference sequence). The germline V and J ends were trimmed by 8 bases and 5 bases, with 15 bases remaining between them. CDR3 length: 13 amino acids.

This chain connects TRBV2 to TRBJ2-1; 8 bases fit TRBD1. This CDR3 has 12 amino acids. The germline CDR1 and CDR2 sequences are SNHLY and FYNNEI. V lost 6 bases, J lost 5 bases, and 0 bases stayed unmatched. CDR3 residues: CASRQGDNEQFF. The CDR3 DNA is TGTGCCAGCAGACAGGGGGACAATGAGCAGTTCTTC.

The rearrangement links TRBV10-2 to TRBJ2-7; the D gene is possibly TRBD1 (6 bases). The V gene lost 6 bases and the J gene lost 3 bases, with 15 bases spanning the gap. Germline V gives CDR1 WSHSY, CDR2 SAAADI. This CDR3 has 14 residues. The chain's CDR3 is CASRTTGQIYEQYF. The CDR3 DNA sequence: TGCGCCAGCAGAACTACCGGACAGATCTACGAGCAGTACTTC.

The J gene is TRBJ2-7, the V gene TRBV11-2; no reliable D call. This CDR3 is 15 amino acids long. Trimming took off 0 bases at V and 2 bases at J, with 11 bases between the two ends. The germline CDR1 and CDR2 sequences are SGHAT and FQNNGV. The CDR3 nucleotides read TGTGCCAGCAGCTTAGATAGCTACGTTACCTACGAGCAGTACTTC. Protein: CASSLDSYVTYEQYF.

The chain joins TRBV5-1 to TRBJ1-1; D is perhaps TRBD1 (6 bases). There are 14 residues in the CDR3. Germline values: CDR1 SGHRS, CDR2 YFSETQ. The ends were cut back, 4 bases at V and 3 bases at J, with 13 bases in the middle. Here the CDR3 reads CASSQLKGDTEAFF. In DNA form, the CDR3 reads TGCGCCAGCAGCCAGCTTAAGGGGGACACTGAAGCTTTCTTT.

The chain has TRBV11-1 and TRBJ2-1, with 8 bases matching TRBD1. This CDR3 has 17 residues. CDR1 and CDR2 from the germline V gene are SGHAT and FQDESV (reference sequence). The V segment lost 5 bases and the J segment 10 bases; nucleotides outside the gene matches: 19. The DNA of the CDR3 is TGTGCCAGCAGCGCCGAGTTACAGGGGGATACTCTAGGCGAGCAGTTCTTC. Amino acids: CASSAELQGDTLGEQFF.

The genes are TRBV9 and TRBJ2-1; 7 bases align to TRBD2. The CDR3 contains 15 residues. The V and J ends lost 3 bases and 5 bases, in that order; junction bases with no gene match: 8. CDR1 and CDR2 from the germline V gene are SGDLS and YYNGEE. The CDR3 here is CASSGSGNMDNEQFF. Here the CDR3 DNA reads TGTGCCAGCAGCGGAAGCGGGAATATGGACAATGAGCAGTTCTTC. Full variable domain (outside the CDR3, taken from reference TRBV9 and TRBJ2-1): DSGVTQTPKHLITATGQRVTLRCSPRSGDLSVYWYQQSLDQGLQFLIQYYNGEERAKGNILERFSAQQFPDLHSELNLSSLELGDSALYFCASSGSGNMDNEQFFGPGTRLTVL.

CDR3 loop: CASSQEGAVEKLFF. CDR3 bases: TGTGCCAGCAGCCAAGAAGGGGCGGTCGAAAAACTGTTTTTT. The chain couples TRBV14 to TRBJ1-4, with D perhaps TRBD1 (5 bases). Deletions cut 0 bases from V and 8 bases from J, with 10 bases between. This CDR3 has 14 residues. Germline V gives CDR1 SGHDN, CDR2 FVKESK.

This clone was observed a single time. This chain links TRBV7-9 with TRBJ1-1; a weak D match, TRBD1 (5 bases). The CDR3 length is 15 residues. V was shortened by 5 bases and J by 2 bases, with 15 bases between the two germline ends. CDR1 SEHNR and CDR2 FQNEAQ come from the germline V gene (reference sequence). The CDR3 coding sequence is TGTGCCAGCAGCCCTCGTGGGGCCTTAAACACTGAAGCTTTCTTT. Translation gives CASSPRGALNTEAFF.

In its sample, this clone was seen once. The CDR3 region is CASSREAIQYF. In DNA, the CDR3 is TGTGCCAGCTCTCGAGAAGCCATTCAGTACTTC. The V call is TRBV18, the J call TRBJ2-4; D is uncertain. CDR1 is KGHSH, CDR2 LQKENI, per germline. This CDR3 spans 11 amino acids. The ends were cut back, 6 bases at V and 9 bases at J, with 9 bases in the middle.

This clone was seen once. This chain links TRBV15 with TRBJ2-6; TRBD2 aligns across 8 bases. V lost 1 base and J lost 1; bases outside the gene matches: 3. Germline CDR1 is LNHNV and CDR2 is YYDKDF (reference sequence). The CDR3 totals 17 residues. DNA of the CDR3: TGTGCCACCAGCAGAGCGGGGGGGCAGTCTGGGGCCAACGTCCTGACTTTC. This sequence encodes CATSRAGGQSGANVLTF.

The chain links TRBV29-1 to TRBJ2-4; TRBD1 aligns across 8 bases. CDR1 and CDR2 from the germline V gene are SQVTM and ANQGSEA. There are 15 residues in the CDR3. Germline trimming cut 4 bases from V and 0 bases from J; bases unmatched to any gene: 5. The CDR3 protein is CSVGDRRLAKNIQYF. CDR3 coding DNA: TGCAGCGTTGGGGACAGGAGATTAGCCAAAAACATTCAGTACTTC.

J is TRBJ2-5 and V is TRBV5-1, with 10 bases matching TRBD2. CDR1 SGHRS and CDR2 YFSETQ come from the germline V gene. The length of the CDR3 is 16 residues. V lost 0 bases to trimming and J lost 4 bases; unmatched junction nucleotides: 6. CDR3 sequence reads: CASSLDAASGGETQYF. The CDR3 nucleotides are TGCGCCAGCAGCTTGGACGCGGCTAGCGGGGGAGAGACCCAGTACTTC. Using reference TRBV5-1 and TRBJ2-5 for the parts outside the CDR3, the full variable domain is KAGVTQTPRYLIKTRGQQVTLSCSPISGHRSVSWYQQTPGQGLQFLFEYFSETQRNKGNFPGRFSGRQFSNSRSEMNVSTLELGDSALYLCASSLDAASGGETQYFGPGTRLLVL.